This entry lists 31 T cell receptor beta chains sequenced from one sample in a study of T cell responses to AZD1222 COVID-19 vaccine. Some clones are missing from TCRdb's copy, which holds only in-frame ones; the method was immunoSEQ multiplex PCR. The sample shows around 150,000 clones, approximately 80% of them seen only once. Material: peripheral blood, obtained on day 0 of AZD1222 vaccination. These receptor sequences come from an adult in good health.

The rearrangement uses TRBV5-1 and TRBJ2-1, with 9 bases identical to TRBD2. Germline V gene data show CDR1 as SGHRS and CDR2 as YFSETQ. This CDR3 contains 13 residues. After removal of 2 bases from V and 10 bases from J, the junction contained 4 bases not matched to a gene. The DNA of the CDR3 is TGCGCCAGCAGCTTCGCGGGGGGGAACGAGCAGTTCTTC. The encoded protein is CASSFAGGNEQFF.

V is TRBV2 and J is TRBJ2-2; D is unclear. The CDR3 sequence is 14 residues long. Trimming stripped 6 bases from V and 0 bases from J, with 8 bases between. The germline V gene has CDR1 SNHLY and CDR2 FYNNEI. The CDR3 region has the DNA TGTGCCAGCAGGGCAAGCGCGAACACCGGGGAGCTGTTTTTT. Amino acid sequence: CASRASANTGELFF. Full variable domain (missing parts from reference TRBV2 and TRBJ2-2): EPEVTQTPSHQVTQMGQEVILRCVPISNHLYFYWYRQILGQKVEFLVSFYNNEISEKSEIFDDQFSVERPDGSNFTLKIRSTKLEDSAMYFCASRASANTGELFFGEGSRLTVL.

This chain joins TRBV11-2 and TRBJ2-7; the D gene is possibly TRBD2 (6 bases). Germline CDR1 reads SGHAT; CDR2 reads FQNNGV. The CDR3 loop spans 15 amino acids. V was trimmed by 0 bases and J by 1 base, leaving 10 bases between them. CDR3 sequence (DNA): TGTGCCAGCAGCTTAGAGGGAGGACATTCCTACGAGCAGTACTTC. Residues: CASSLEGGHSYEQYF.

This clone was recorded a few times. The genes are TRBV10-3 and TRBJ2-5, with D possibly matching TRBD1 (5 bases). In germline, CDR1 is ENHRY, CDR2 SYGVKD. V gave up 2 bases and J gave up 4 bases, with 5 bases separating them. This CDR3 is 12 amino acids long. The CDR3 DNA reads as TGTGCCATCAGTGAGACAGGAGAGACCCAGTACTTC. Its translation: CAISETGETQYF.

In this sample, this clone turned up once. The rearrangement links TRBV6-1 to TRBJ2-2; TRBD2 aligns across 11 bases. CDR3 length equals 17 residues. Trimming cost V 4 bases and J 7 bases; bases outside gene matches: 11. Germline CDR1 and CDR2: MNHNS and SASEGT. CDR3 sequence reads: CASSATSGGNPGGELFF. The CDR3 coding sequence is TGTGCCAGCAGTGCAACTAGCGGGGGAAATCCCGGCGGGGAGCTGTTTTTT.

The chain carries TRBV28 and TRBJ1-5; D possibly corresponds to TRBD1 (6 bases). Germline loops: CDR1 MDHEN, CDR2 SYDVKM. Between the trimmed V and J ends, which lost 7 bases and 0 bases, there was a span of 13 bases. The CDR3 has 15 amino acids. In DNA form, the CDR3 reads TGTGCCAGCAAGGGGGATGGGCCTAGCAATCAGCCCCAGCATTTT. It translates to CASKGDGPSNQPQHF.

This chain uses TRBV24-1 with TRBJ1-5; D not certain. Germline CDR1 KGHDR, CDR2 SFDVKD. V lost 4 bases and J 3 bases, leaving 9 bases between the germline ends. The CDR3 runs 14 residues. The CDR3 DNA sequence: TGTGCCACCAGTGAGTCGGCTTACAATCAGCCCCAGCATTTT. It codes for CATSESAYNQPQHF.

This clone has just one count. This chain connects TRBV5-8 to TRBJ2-4, with D possibly TRBD1 on 7 matching bases. Looked up from germline, CDR1 is SGHTS and CDR2 is YDEGEE. This CDR3 has 17 amino acids. The V end was cut by 0 bases, the J end by 1 base, with 14 bases between. This CDR3 is CASSLARQGGAKNIQYF. As DNA, the CDR3 is TGTGCCAGCAGCTTGGCCCGGCAGGGGGGTGCCAAAAACATTCAGTACTTC.

This chain joins TRBV5-1 and TRBJ1-5, with TRBD1 matching over 7 bases. Germline CDR1 reads SGHRS; CDR2 reads YFSETQ. The trim removed 4 bases at V and 5 bases at J, leaving 3 bases unmatched. CDR3 length equals 13 residues. CDR3 nucleotides: TGCGCCAGCAGCCAGCAGGGGGATCAGCCCCAGCATTTT. Its protein is CASSQQGDQPQHF.

This clone was counted a few times. This chain connects TRBV5-4 to TRBJ1-2, with D perhaps matching TRBD1 (6 bases). Germline CDR1 reads SGHNT; CDR2 reads YYREEE (reference sequence). V lost 0 bases and J 4 bases, leaving 13 bases between the germline ends. The CDR3 length is 15 residues. The CDR3: CASSLAGGAVYGYTF. CDR3 nucleotides: TGTGCCAGCAGCTTGGCCGGGGGGGCGGTCTATGGCTACACCTTC.

The chain links TRBV3-1 (or the pseudogene TRBV3-2) to TRBJ1-5; 8 bases match TRBD1. Unmatched junction bases numbered 11, after V lost 5 bases and J lost 11 bases. This CDR3 comprises 14 residues. Germline-derived CDR1 and CDR2 are LGHDT and YNNKEL (reference sequence). The CDR3 is CASSSDRGNRAQHF. The CDR3, as DNA: TGTGCCAGCAGCTCCGACAGGGGAAACAGGGCCCAGCATTTT.

The V call is TRBV20-1, the J call TRBJ1-4, with 7 bases aligning to TRBD1. Germline loops: CDR1 DFQATT, CDR2 SNEGSKA (reference sequence). The CDR3 length is 16 residues. J gave up 2 bases and V 3 bases, and 9 bases lay outside the gene matches. In DNA, the CDR3 is TGCAGTGCTAGTGCGCGGGGGGGACAGACTAATGAAAAACTGTTTTTT. Encoded protein: CSASARGGQTNEKLFF.

The chain combines TRBV5-1 with TRBJ2-7; a weak D match, TRBD1 (7 bases). Looked up from germline, CDR1 is SGHRS and CDR2 is YFSETQ. The CDR3 has 14 residues. The V end was cut by 3 bases, the J end by 5 bases, with 15 bases between. As DNA, the CDR3 is TGCGCCAGCAGCTCGGGGGCAGGGGGTAACGAGCAGTACTTC. Its protein is CASSSGAGGNEQYF.

Remarks on this clone: One base away lies a much larger clone, so this may be a sequencing read error. This same CDR3 is encoded by further DNA sequences in the sample. The chain is built from TRBV30 and TRBJ1-2; D might be TRBD1 (5 bases). The ends were cut back, 0 bases at V and 0 bases at J, with 5 bases in the middle. This CDR3 contains 13 residues. Germline CDR1 is GTSNPN and CDR2 is SVGIG (reference sequence). In DNA, the CDR3 is TGTGCCTGGAGTGTACAGGCTAACTATGGCTACACCTTC. Its translation: CAWSVQANYGYTF. Using reference TRBV30 and TRBJ1-2 for the parts outside the CDR3, the full variable domain is SQTIHQWPATLVQPVGSPLSLECTVEGTSNPNLYWYRQAAGRGLQLLFYSVGIGQISSEVPQNLSASRPQDRQFILSSKKLLLSDSGFYLCAWSVQANYGYTFGSGTRLTVV.

This chain joins TRBV27 and TRBJ2-7; D perhaps matches TRBD1 (6 bases). Trimming left V 5 bases short and J 3 bases short, with 14 bases between. Germline V gene data show CDR1 as MNHEY and CDR2 as SMNVEV (reference sequence). The CDR3 contains 14 residues. The CDR3 nucleotides are TGTGCCAGCAGTCCAAAATCAGGGGTCTACGAGCAGTACTTC. Its translation: CASSPKSGVYEQYF.

About this clone itself: A junction boundary mismatches the germline segment, possibly from a read error. The V and J genes are TRBV28 and TRBJ2-1; weak D call: TRBD1 (6 bases). The CDR3 sequence is 13 residues long. Germline assignment: CDR1 MDHEN and CDR2 SYDVKM. The CDR3 here is CASSFYREGEEVF. CDR3 nucleotides: TGTGCCAGCAGTTTCTACAGGGAAGGAGAGGAAGTCTTC.

The chain carries TRBV7-6 and TRBJ1-1; 7 positions agree with TRBD1. J gave up 1 base and V 5 bases, and 10 bases lay outside the gene matches. This CDR3 spans 16 amino acids. Germline lookup yields CDR1 SGHVS and CDR2 FNYEAQ. The CDR3 region has the DNA TGTGCCAGCAGCGCGGGGACAGCCTTAAAGAACACTGAAGCTTTCTTT. This gives the protein CASSAGTALKNTEAFF.

The rearrangement uses TRBV5-1 and TRBJ1-1; 7 nucleotides align to TRBD1. J gave up 1 base and V 0 bases, and 3 bases lay outside the gene matches. CDR3 size: 15 residues. Germline assignment: CDR1 SGHRS and CDR2 YFSETQ. CDR3 in DNA: TGCGCCAGCAGCTTGGCACAGGGGAGGAACACTGAAGCTTTCTTT. As protein: CASSLAQGRNTEAFF.

The gene calls are TRBV5-1 and TRBJ2-3; possible D gene TRBD2, 5 bases. The CDR3 consists of 14 residues. Per germline, CDR1 SGHRS and CDR2 YFSETQ. The V and J ends lost 2 bases and 4 bases respectively, with 11 bases between them. CDR3 loop: CASSFGDSADTQYF. In DNA form, the CDR3 reads TGCGCCAGCAGCTTCGGGGATAGCGCAGATACGCAGTATTTT.

The chain recombines TRBV2 with TRBJ1-2; the D gene is possibly TRBD1 (6 bases). The CDR3 is 12 amino acids. Per the germline V gene, CDR1 is SNHLY and CDR2 is FYNNEI. The CDR3 nucleotides are TGTGTAACAGGGAGCCTCAACTATGGCTACACCTTC. Translated: CVTGSLNYGYTF.

V gene TRBV5-1 combines with J gene TRBJ2-5, with D perhaps matching TRBD1 (6 bases). V lost 3 bases to trimming and J lost 2 bases, with 11 bases between them. Per the germline V gene, CDR1 is SGHRS and CDR2 is YFSETQ. The CDR3 spans 14 residues. CDR3 sequence reads: CASSSQGAQETQYF. CDR3 coding DNA: TGCGCCAGCAGCTCACAGGGAGCTCAAGAGACCCAGTACTTC.

The rearrangement links TRBV19 to TRBJ1-5; possible D gene TRBD1, 5 bases. Trimming removed 5 bases at V and 1 base at J, with 12 bases between. This CDR3 contains 15 residues. Germline V gene sequence: CDR1 LNHDA, CDR2 SQIVND (reference sequence). The DNA of the CDR3 is TGTGCCAGTAGTGAGCACAGGACCAGCAATCAGCCCCAGCATTTT. This sequence encodes CASSEHRTSNQPQHF.

The V gene is TRBV6-2 or TRBV6-3, the J gene TRBJ2-1; TRBD2 matches 12 bases. The length of the CDR3 is 16 residues. V was clipped by 4 bases and J by 0 bases; unmatched bases: 1. Germline CDR1 reads MNHEY; CDR2 reads SVGEGT. CDR3: CASSWTSGNSYNEQFF. In DNA, the CDR3 is TGTGCCAGCAGTTGGACTAGCGGGAACTCCTACAATGAGCAGTTCTTC.

This clone was seen a few times. The chain couples TRBV27 to TRBJ1-1; no firm D call. CDR1 MNHEY and CDR2 SMNVEV come from the germline V gene (reference sequence). There are 13 residues in the CDR3. The V end lost 6 bases, the J end lost 3 bases, and 11 bases lay between the germline ends. The CDR3 bases are TGTGCCAGCAGCCGCGTCGCGGACACTGAAGCTTTCTTT. Translation: CASSRVADTEAFF.

CDR3 coding DNA: TGTGCCAGCAGTGACTCGATCAGGGGGCTTCCCTATGGCTACACCTTC. Amino acid sequence: CASSDSIRGLPYGYTF. The gene calls are TRBV6-4 and TRBJ1-2; 8 bases line up with TRBD1. Germline CDR1 reads MRHNA; CDR2 reads SNTAGT. The V segment lost 0 bases and the J segment 4 bases; nucleotides outside the gene matches: 7. The CDR3 spans 16 residues.

Note on this clone: One end of the junction varies from germline; a read error may be responsible. The chain uses TRBV29-1 and TRBJ2-7, with 9 bases fitting TRBD1. The CDR3 runs 13 residues. Germline V lookup: CDR1 SQVTM, CDR2 ANQGSEA. Here the CDR3 reads CSVEGQGFYEQYF. In nucleotides, the CDR3 is TGCAGCGTCGAAGGACAGGGGTTCTACGAGCAGTACTTC.

V usage is TRBV7-6 and J usage is TRBJ2-7; D perhaps matches TRBD2 (6 bases). Trimming shortened V by 6 bases and J by 7 bases, and 16 bases separated the two germline ends. The CDR3 is 13 residues long. CDR1 and CDR2 from the germline V gene are SGHVS and FNYEAQ. The CDR3 region has the DNA TGTGCCAGCAGTCCTTCATCGGGAGATGAGCAGTACTTC. Protein sequence: CASSPSSGDEQYF. Complete variable domain (other parts from reference TRBV7-6 and TRBJ2-7): GAGVSQSPRYKVTKRGQDVALRCDPISGHVSLYWYRQALGQGPEFLTYFNYEAQQDKSGLPNDRFSAERPEGSISTLTIQRTEQRDSAMYRCASSPSSGDEQYFGPGTRLTVT.

The chain couples TRBV28 to TRBJ2-2; TRBD2 aligns across 13 bases. There are 18 residues in the CDR3. The germline V gene has CDR1 MDHEN and CDR2 SYDVKM. Germline trimming cut 2 bases from V and 5 bases from J; bases unmatched to any gene: 8. The DNA of the CDR3 is TGTGCCAGCAGTTTAGGACTAGCGGGGGCCCGCCGGACCGGGGAGCTGTTTTTT. This sequence encodes CASSLGLAGARRTGELFF.

This clone was picked up a small number of times. The CDR3 sequence is CASSILPGQPNTEAFF. The CDR3 DNA reads TGTGCCAGCAGTATCCTACCGGGACAGCCGAACACTGAAGCTTTCTTT. The chain joins TRBV2 to TRBJ1-1, with 7 nucleotides matching TRBD1. This CDR3 spans 16 amino acids. The V gene's germline CDR1 is SNHLY and CDR2 FYNNEI. The J segment lost 1 base and the V segment lost 5 bases, leaving 10 bases of the junction unmatched. Filled out from reference TRBV2 and TRBJ1-1, the complete variable domain reads EPEVTQTPSHQVTQMGQEVILRCVPISNHLYFYWYRQILGQKVEFLVSFYNNEISEKSEIFDDQFSVERPDGSNFTLKIRSTKLEDSAMYFCASSILPGQPNTEAFFGQGTRLTVV.

J is TRBJ1-2 and V is TRBV29-1; 7 bases are a match to TRBD1. This CDR3 spans 14 amino acids. J lost 2 bases, V lost 6 bases, and 9 bases had no gene match. CDR1 and CDR2 (germline): SQVTM, ANQGSEA. CDR3 loop: CSVITGEGNYGYTF. CDR3 nucleotides: TGCAGCGTGATTACAGGGGAAGGAAACTATGGCTACACCTTC.

This clone appeared a few times. The chain links TRBV6-6 to TRBJ2-7, with a tentative D call TRBD2 (5 bases). The length of the CDR3 is 11 residues. V gave up 7 bases and J gave up 6 bases, with 10 bases separating them. Germline V lookup: CDR1 MNHNY, CDR2 SVGAGI (reference sequence). The CDR3 region has the DNA TGTGCCAGCATGAGGGAAAGCGAGCAGTACTTC. Translation: CASMRESEQYF.